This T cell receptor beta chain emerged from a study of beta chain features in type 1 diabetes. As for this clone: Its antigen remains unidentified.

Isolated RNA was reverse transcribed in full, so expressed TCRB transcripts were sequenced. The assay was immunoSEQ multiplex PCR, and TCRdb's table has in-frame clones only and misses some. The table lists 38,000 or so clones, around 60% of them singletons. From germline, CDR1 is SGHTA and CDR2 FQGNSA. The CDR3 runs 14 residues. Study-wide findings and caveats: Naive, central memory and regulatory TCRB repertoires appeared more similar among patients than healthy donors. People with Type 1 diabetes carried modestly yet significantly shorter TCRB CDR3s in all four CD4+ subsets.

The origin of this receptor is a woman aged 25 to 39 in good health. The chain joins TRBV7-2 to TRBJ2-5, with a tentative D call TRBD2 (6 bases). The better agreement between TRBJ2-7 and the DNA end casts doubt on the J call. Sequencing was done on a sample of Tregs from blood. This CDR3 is CASSLVGGTYEQYF. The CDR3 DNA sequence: TGTGCCAGCAGCTTAGTCGGCGGGACCTACGAGCAGTACTTC.